Given below is one T cell receptor (beta chain) in context. CDR3 length equals 14 residues. Germline loops: CDR1 KGHSH, CDR2 LQKENI. The record originates from a study of monozygotic twins with inflammatory bowel disease. TCRdb derives one entry per CDR3 protein from the 5' RACE reads, leaving out DNA. The sample shows about 200,000 distinct CDR3 sequences, and 7.7% sits with its ten largest clones. The receptor's source is a human donor with ulcerative colitis or Crohn's disease, or a healthy co-twin of an affected twin (not recorded which). The chain joins TRBV18 to TRBJ1-1. Sample: blood. CDR3 region: CASSPTALDTEAFF.